The 4 T cell receptor beta chains below all came from one sample that was sequenced in a study of T-cell memory formation after mild COVID-19. TCRdb reprocessed the 5' RACE reads via MiXCR and lists one record per CDR3 protein. The repertoire holds around 300,000 distinct CDR3 sequences, 7% to 10% seen once, with roughly 22% in the top ten. The material sequenced was PBMCs or a T cell subset sorted from them (not recorded which). These receptors were taken from a man between 18 and 35 years old who had mild COVID-19 (a few samples of this study predate the infection). Cell type and time point are not known.

This chain uses TRBV7-3 with TRBJ2-3; 9 nucleotides match TRBD1. V was clipped by 4 bases and J by 3 bases; unmatched bases: 8. The CDR3 has 16 residues. Germline V gives CDR1 SGHTA, CDR2 FQGTGA. CDR3 loop: CASSSGTGLRTDTQYF. CDR3 in DNA: TGTGCCAGCAGCTCGGGGACAGGGTTACGAACAGATACGCAGTATTTT.

The chain combines TRBV7-8 with TRBJ2-2; a weak D match, TRBD2 (6 bases). Germline V gives CDR1 SGHVS, CDR2 FQNEAQ. The CDR3 extends over 15 amino acids. V was clipped by 2 bases and J by 5 bases, with 12 bases between them. CDR3 amino acids: CASSLSGGGTGELFF. The CDR3 DNA reads TGTGCCAGCAGCTTAAGTGGGGGAGGAACCGGGGAGCTGTTTTTT.

The rearrangement links TRBV12-3 or TRBV12-4 to TRBJ2-3; possibly TRBD2 for D (5 bases). Trimming shortened V by 6 bases and J by 0 bases, and 10 bases separated the two germline ends. This CDR3 has 14 amino acids. CDR3 loop: CASSGLRSTDTQYF. The CDR3 nucleotides read TGTGCCAGCAGCGGACTGAGAAGCACAGATACGCAGTATTTT.

Ten or more counts support this clonotype. J is TRBJ2-5 and V is TRBV20-1; D may be TRBD2 (5 bases). CDR3 length: 15 amino acids. Trimming took off 2 bases at V and 7 bases at J, with 20 bases between the two ends. Germline CDR1 and CDR2: DFQATT and SNEGSKA (reference sequence). CDR3: CSARSPSSRSGTQYF. In nucleotides, the CDR3 is TGCAGTGCTAGATCTCCTAGCTCTCGATCTGGGACCCAGTACTTC.